These 17 T cell receptor beta chains share one sample of origin, sequenced in a study of spatial heterogeneity in lung cancer. Time point noted: blood at routine non-recurrence follow-up after resection. TCRdb used MiXCR to reprocess the 5' RACE reads, holding one entry per CDR3 protein. The sample holds about 70,000 distinct CDR3 sequences, 8% to 9.5% seen once. The sample in question was PBMCs, obtained at follow-up. Every receptor here comes from a female donor with early-stage non-small cell lung cancer.

In its sample, this clonotype was seen many times. The rearrangement joins TRBV7-8 to TRBJ2-4; TRBD2 aligns across 14 bases. The CDR3 totals 19 residues. The germline V gene encodes CDR1 SGHVS and CDR2 FQNEAQ. After removal of 6 bases from V and 0 bases from J, the junction contained 10 bases not matched to a gene. The DNA for the CDR3 is TGTGCCAGCAGTTTTCGACTAGCGGGAGGGCTCGAAGCCAAAAACATTCAGTACTTC. Its protein product is CASSFRLAGGLEAKNIQYF.

This clonotype was counted many times. The CDR3 DNA sequence: TGTGCCAGCAGTCGACGACAGGAAGATACGCAGTATTTT. It yields the protein CASSRRQEDTQYF. This chain joins TRBV7-9 and TRBJ2-3, with a weak D call TRBD1 (6 bases). The CDR3 has 13 amino acids. CDR1 and CDR2 (germline): SEHNR, FQNEAQ (reference sequence). The germline V and J ends were trimmed by 6 bases and 5 bases, with 12 bases remaining between them.

The CDR3 region has the DNA TGTGCCAGCCGCCCCGGCTCGGCTAGCACAGATACGCAGTATTTT. This translates into CASRPGSASTDTQYF. The chain uses TRBV7-9 and TRBJ2-3; D not resolved. Germline values: CDR1 SEHNR, CDR2 FQNEAQ (reference sequence). This CDR3 is built from 15 residues. V lost 8 bases to trimming and J lost 0 bases, with 15 bases between them.

This clonotype turned up a few times. V is TRBV7-2 and J is TRBJ2-7; the D is unclear. The germline V and J ends were trimmed by 2 bases and 4 bases, with 6 bases remaining between them. Germline V gene data show CDR1 as SGHTA and CDR2 as FQGNSA. This CDR3 has 12 amino acids. In DNA form, the CDR3 reads TGTGCCAGCAGCTTAAAAGGATACGAGCAGTACTTC. The encoded protein is CASSLKGYEQYF.

This clonotype was seen at least ten times. The rearrangement joins TRBV5-1 to TRBJ2-7; a possible D gene is TRBD1 (6 bases). Per the germline V gene, CDR1 is SGHRS and CDR2 is YFSETQ. This CDR3 is built from 14 residues. V dropped 1 base and J dropped 5 bases, with 13 bases sitting between them. The CDR3 DNA reads TGCGCCAGCAGCTTGAAACAGGGTGCCCACGAGCAGTACTTC. Translation: CASSLKQGAHEQYF.

The chain recombines TRBV7-8 with TRBJ2-7; no clear D. Germline loops: CDR1 SGHVS, CDR2 FQNEAQ. This CDR3 spans 16 amino acids. The V and J ends lost 2 bases and 3 bases respectively, with 17 bases between them. The CDR3 region has the DNA TGTGCCAGCAGCTTACGTATCAGTAGGGCGAACTACGAGCAGTACTTC. Translation: CASSLRISRANYEQYF.

Comments on this clonotype: One base away lies a much larger clone, so this may be a sequencing read error. This rearrangement joins TRBV29-1 to TRBJ2-1, with 7 bases matching TRBD2. The CDR3 is 15 residues long. Germline loops: CDR1 SQVTM, CDR2 ANQGSEA. J was trimmed by 9 bases and V by 0 bases; bases with no gene match: 11. The CDR3 loop reads CSVEENPGLSSEQFF. The CDR3 nucleotides read TGCAGCGTTGAAGAGAACCCGGGACTAAGCAGTGAGCAGTTCTTC.

This clonotype showed up many times. The chain has TRBV27 and TRBJ2-3, with D possibly being TRBD1 (6 bases). V lost 8 bases, J lost 5 bases, and 17 bases lay in between. There are 14 residues in the CDR3. The germline V gene encodes CDR1 MNHEY and CDR2 SMNVEV (reference sequence). The CDR3 DNA is TGTGCCAGCCTACCCCCCCTAGGGGGAGATACGCAGTATTTT. Translated: CASLPPLGGDTQYF.

This clonotype was seen ten or more times. The V call is TRBV12-3 or TRBV12-4, the J call TRBJ2-3; D is ambiguous. The CDR3 totals 15 residues. Deletions cut 4 bases from V and 0 bases from J, with 11 bases between. The DNA for the CDR3 is TGTGCCAGCAGTTGGGGATCCCCTAGCACAGATACGCAGTATTTT. Residues: CASSWGSPSTDTQYF.

This clonotype was seen at least ten times. The chain recombines TRBV10-3 with TRBJ2-3; either TRBD1 or TRBD2 may supply D (6 bases each). Germline V lookup: CDR1 ENHRY, CDR2 SYGVKD. The CDR3 runs 14 residues. Trimming took off 2 bases at V and 6 bases at J, with 12 bases between the two ends. The CDR3 spells CAISEGGRKDTQYF. CDR3 nucleotides: TGTGCCATCAGTGAGGGGGGGCGGAAGGATACGCAGTATTTT.

At least ten counts were recorded for this clonotype. The rearrangement joins TRBV27 to TRBJ2-1; unclear D gene. CDR1 and CDR2 (germline): MNHEY, SMNVEV (reference sequence). The CDR3 loop spans 12 amino acids. Trimming shortened V by 6 bases and J by 5 bases, and 8 bases separated the two germline ends. The chain's CDR3 is CASRVRDNEQFF. CDR3 nucleotide sequence: TGTGCCAGCAGAGTTAGGGACAATGAGCAGTTCTTC.

The chain is built from TRBV4-2 and TRBJ2-5; 9 bases are a match to TRBD2. CDR3 length: 18 amino acids. V gave up 0 bases and J gave up 3 bases; unmatched junction bases: 11. Germline V lookup: CDR1 LGHNA, CDR2 YNFKEQ. This CDR3 reads CASSQDVAGGGREETQYF. The CDR3 DNA is TGTGCCAGCAGCCAAGATGTCGCGGGAGGGGGTAGGGAAGAGACCCAGTACTTC.

This clonotype was observed many times. This chain connects TRBV29-1 to TRBJ2-2; unclear D gene. Germline V gene sequence: CDR1 SQVTM, CDR2 ANQGSEA. V was cut by 7 bases and J by 5 bases, with 8 bases left in between. The CDR3 is 11 residues long. The CDR3 DNA reads TGCAGCGGAAGTTTGACCGGGGAGCTGTTTTTT. Protein: CSGSLTGELFF.

In this sample, this clonotype turned up many times. V usage is TRBV7-9 and J usage is TRBJ2-3; 8 bases are a match to TRBD2. Germline V gene sequence: CDR1 SEHNR, CDR2 FQNEAQ (reference sequence). The CDR3 has 16 residues. With V trimmed by 5 bases and J by 4 bases, 11 bases remained unmatched. CDR3 DNA: TGTGCCAGCAGCGACTACGGGAGGGCCTGGGCAGATACGCAGTATTTT. Its protein is CASSDYGRAWADTQYF.

In its sample, this clonotype was seen many times. One end of the junction fails to match germline, which may point to a read error. The rearrangement uses TRBV7-6 and TRBJ2-3; no firm D call. The CDR3 loop spans 13 amino acids. Germline V gives CDR1 SGHVS, CDR2 FNYEAQ. CDR3 amino acids: CASNLGWGDTQYF. In nucleotides, the CDR3 is TGTGCCAGCAACTTAGGGTGGGGAGATACGCAGTATTTT.

This clonotype was detected many times. CDR3 DNA sequence: TGTGCCAGCAGCTTAATCCAGGGGGGGAAACTGTTTTTT. This encodes CASSLIQGGKLFF. This rearrangement joins TRBV7-9 to TRBJ1-4, with TRBD1 matching 7 bases. The V gene end was trimmed by 2 bases and the J gene end by 11 bases; junction bases not matched to a gene: 5. This CDR3 is 13 amino acids long. Germline V gene lookup returns CDR1 SEHNR and CDR2 FQNEAQ (reference sequence).

This clonotype has at least ten counts. This chain connects TRBV5-4 to TRBJ2-1; D is undetermined. Germline lookup yields CDR1 SGHNT and CDR2 YYREEE (reference sequence). The CDR3 has 14 amino acids. Trimming cost V 5 bases and J 0 bases, with 9 bases left between them. CDR3 nucleotide sequence: TGTGCCAGCAGTTCCGGTAGCTCCTACAATGAGCAGTTCTTC. The encoded protein is CASSSGSSYNEQFF.